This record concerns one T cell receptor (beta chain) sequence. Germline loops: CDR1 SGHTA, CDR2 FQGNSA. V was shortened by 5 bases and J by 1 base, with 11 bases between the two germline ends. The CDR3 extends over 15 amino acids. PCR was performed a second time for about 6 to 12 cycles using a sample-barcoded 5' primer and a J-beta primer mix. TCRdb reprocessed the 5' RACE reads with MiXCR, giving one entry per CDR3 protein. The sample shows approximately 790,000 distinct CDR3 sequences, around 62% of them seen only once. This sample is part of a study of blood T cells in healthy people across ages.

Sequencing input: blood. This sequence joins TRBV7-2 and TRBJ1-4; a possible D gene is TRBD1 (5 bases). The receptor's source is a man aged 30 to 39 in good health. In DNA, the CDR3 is TGTGCCAGCAGCGCGTATGGGGGAACTAATGAAAAACTGTTTTTT. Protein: CASSAYGGTNEKLFF.